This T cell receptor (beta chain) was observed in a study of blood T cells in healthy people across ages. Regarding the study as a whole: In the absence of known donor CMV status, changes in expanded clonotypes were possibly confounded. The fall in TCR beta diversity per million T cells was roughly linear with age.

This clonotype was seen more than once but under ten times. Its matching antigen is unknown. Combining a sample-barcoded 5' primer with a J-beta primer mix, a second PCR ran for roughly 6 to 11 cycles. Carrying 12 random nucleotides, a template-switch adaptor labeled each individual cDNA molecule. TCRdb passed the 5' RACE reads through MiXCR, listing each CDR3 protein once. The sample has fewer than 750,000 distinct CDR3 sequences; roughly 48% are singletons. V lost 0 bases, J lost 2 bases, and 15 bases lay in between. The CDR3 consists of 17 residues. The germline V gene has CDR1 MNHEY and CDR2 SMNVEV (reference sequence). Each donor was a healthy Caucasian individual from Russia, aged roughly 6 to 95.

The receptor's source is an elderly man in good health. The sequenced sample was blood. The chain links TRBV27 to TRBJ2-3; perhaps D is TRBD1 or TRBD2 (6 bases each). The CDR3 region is CASSLSGGPYYTDTQYF. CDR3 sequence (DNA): TGTGCCAGCAGTTTATCGGGGGGCCCCTACTACACAGATACGCAGTATTTT.